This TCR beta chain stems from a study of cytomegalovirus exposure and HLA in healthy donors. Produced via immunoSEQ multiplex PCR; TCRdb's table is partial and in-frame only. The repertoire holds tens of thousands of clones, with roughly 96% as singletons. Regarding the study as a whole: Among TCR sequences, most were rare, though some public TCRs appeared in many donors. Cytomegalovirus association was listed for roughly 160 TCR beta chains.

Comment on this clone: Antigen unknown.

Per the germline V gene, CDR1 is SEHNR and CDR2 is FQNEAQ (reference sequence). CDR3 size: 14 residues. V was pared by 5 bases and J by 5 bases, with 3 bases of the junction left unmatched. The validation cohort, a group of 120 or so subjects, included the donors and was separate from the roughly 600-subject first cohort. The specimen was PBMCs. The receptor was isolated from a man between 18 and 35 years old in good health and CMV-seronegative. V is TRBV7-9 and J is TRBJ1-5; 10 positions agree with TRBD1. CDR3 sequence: CASSPGQGYQPQHF. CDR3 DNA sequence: TGTGCCAGCAGCCCGGGACAGGGGTATCAGCCCCAGCATTTT.